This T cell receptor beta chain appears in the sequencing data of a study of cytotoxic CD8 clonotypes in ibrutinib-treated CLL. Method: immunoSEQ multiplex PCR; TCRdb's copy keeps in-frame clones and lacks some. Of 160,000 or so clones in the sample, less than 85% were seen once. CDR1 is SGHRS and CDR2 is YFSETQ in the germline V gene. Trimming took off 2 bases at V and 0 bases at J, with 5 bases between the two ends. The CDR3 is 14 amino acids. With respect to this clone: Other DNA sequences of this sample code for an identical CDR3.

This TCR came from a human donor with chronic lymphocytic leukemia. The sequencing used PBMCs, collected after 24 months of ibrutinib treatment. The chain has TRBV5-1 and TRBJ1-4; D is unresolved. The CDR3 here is CASSFRATNEKLFF. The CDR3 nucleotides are TGCGCCAGCAGCTTCAGAGCAACTAATGAAAAACTGTTTTTT. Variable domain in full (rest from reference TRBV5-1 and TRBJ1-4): KAGVTQTPRYLIKTRGQQVTLSCSPISGHRSVSWYQQTPGQGLQFLFEYFSETQRNKGNFPGRFSGRQFSNSRSEMNVSTLELGDSALYLCASSFRATNEKLFFGSGTQLSVL.